This TCR beta chain comes out of a study of cytomegalovirus exposure and HLA in healthy donors. Overall study findings and caveats: Altogether, some 170 TCR beta chains were recorded as cytomegalovirus-associated.

Primers: 60 Vbeta forward and 13 Jbeta reverse. Profiling relied on immunoSEQ multiplex PCR, and the TCRdb table lists in-frame clones only, not all of them. The sample contains about 120,000 clones, less than 65% of which appear only once. Concerning this clone itself: The antigen remains unidentified.

The V gene end was trimmed by 5 bases and the J gene end by 3 bases; junction bases not matched to a gene: 13. In germline, CDR1 is MRHNA, CDR2 SNTAGT. The CDR3 sequence is 17 residues long. The sequence derives from a man aged 35 to 55 in good health and CMV-seropositive. Sequenced material: PBMCs. The V gene is TRBV6-4, the J gene TRBJ2-3, with 8 bases identical to TRBD1. CDR3 sequence reads: CASSSTGEAVRTDTQYF. CDR3 bases: TGTGCCAGCAGTTCGACAGGGGAAGCTGTAAGGACAGATACGCAGTATTTT.